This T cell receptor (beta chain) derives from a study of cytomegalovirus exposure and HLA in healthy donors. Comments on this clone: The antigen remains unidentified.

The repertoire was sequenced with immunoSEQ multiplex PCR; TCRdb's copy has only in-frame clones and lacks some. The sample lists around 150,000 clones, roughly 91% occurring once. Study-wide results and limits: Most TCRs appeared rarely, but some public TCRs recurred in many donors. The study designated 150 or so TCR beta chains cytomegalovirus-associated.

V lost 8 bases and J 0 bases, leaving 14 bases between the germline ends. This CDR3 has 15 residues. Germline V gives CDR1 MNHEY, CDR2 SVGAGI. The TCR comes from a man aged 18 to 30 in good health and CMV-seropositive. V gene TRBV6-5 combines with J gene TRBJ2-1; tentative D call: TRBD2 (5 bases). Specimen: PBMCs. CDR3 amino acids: CASRSEGSSYNEQFF. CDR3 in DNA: TGTGCCAGCCGCAGCGAGGGAAGCTCCTACAATGAGCAGTTCTTC.